This passage covers 27 T cell receptor beta chains from one sample sequenced in a study of T cells in Graves' hyperthyroidism and ophthalmopathy. From RNA transcripts, TCR beta CDR3 regions were amplified. Using the HTBI primer set, a first-round RT-PCR was run on the TCR CDR3. A single record per CDR3 protein comes from TCRdb applying MiXCR to the multiplex PCR reads. Of about 690,000 distinct CDR3 sequences in the sample, roughly a sixth are singletons; the top ten hold around a sixth. Sequenced input: blood. These receptors were obtained from a man over 45 with Graves' hyperthyroidism.

This clonotype was recorded at least ten times. The V and J genes are TRBV6-5 and TRBJ2-7, with D unclear. CDR1 and CDR2 (germline): MNHEY, SVGAGI. The CDR3 is 14 residues long. Between the trimmed V and J ends, which lost 3 bases and 4 bases, there was a span of 13 bases. The chain's CDR3 is CASSYRHTVYEQYF. The CDR3 DNA follows: TGTGCCAGCAGTTATCGCCACACCGTTTACGAGCAGTACTTC.

This clonotype has a count of ten or more. The rearrangement uses TRBV12-3 or TRBV12-4 and TRBJ2-7; no definite D call. This CDR3 has 16 amino acids. V gave up 5 bases and J gave up 1 base, with 18 bases separating them. CDR3 loop: CASSPLTWGSSYEQYF. Written as DNA, the CDR3 is TGTGCCAGCAGTCCATTGACTTGGGGTTCGTCCTACGAGCAGTACTTC.

This clonotype was counted many times. The V call is TRBV11-2, the J call TRBJ2-1; 7 bases are shared with TRBD1. Trimming at V came to 3 bases and at J to 5 bases, leaving 7 bases not matched to a gene. Germline V gives CDR1 SGHAT, CDR2 FQNNGV. This CDR3 comprises 15 residues. The DNA of the CDR3 is TGTGCCAGCAGCTTCACGACAGGGAGCGACAATGAGCAGTTCTTC. Protein product: CASSFTTGSDNEQFF.

In regard to this clonotype: It may be a read error: a sequence one base away is much more abundant. This chain uses TRBV30 with TRBJ1-3; D uncertain. The CDR3 spans 13 residues. Germline V gene sequence: CDR1 GTSNPN, CDR2 SVGIG (reference sequence). The DNA for the CDR3 is TGTGCCTGGAGTGGGGCCTCTGGAAGCACCATATATTTT. Translating it yields CAWSGASGSTIYF.

This clonotype appeared a few times. This could be a read error, since a much larger clone is one nucleotide away. The chain carries TRBV11-2 and TRBJ2-1; 9 bases map to TRBD2. The CDR3 is 15 residues long. Germline V gene sequence: CDR1 SGHAT, CDR2 FQNNGV. The CDR3 loop is CAISTWTSDYNEQFF. The CDR3 coding sequence is TGTGCCATCAGCACGTGGACTAGCGACTACAATGAGCAGTTCTTC. The complete variable domain, with remaining parts taken from reference TRBV11-2 and TRBJ2-1, reads EAGVAQSPRYKIIEKRQSVAFWCNPISGHATLYWYQQILGQGPKLLIQFQNNGVVDDSQLPKDRFSAERLKGVDSTLKIQPAKLEDSAVYLCAISTWTSDYNEQFFGPGTRLTVL.

The chain uses TRBV13 and TRBJ2-7, with 7 bases that match TRBD2. CDR3 length: 16 amino acids. The trim removed 5 bases at V and 2 bases at J, leaving 12 bases unmatched. Germline V gene sequence: CDR1 PRHDT, CDR2 FYEKMQ (reference sequence). The CDR3 loop is CASSALGKRETYEQYF. DNA of the CDR3: TGTGCCAGCAGCGCTTTAGGGAAGCGGGAAACCTACGAGCAGTACTTC.

This clonotype has at least ten counts. The V and J genes are TRBV6-2 or TRBV6-3 and TRBJ2-1, with TRBD2 matching over 12 bases. V shed 5 bases and J 7 bases; nucleotides not matched to a gene: 3. The CDR3 is 14 residues long. The germline gives CDR1 MNHEY, CDR2 SVGEGT. CDR3 sequence reads: CASSRLAGENEQFF. DNA for the CDR3: TGTGCCAGCAGTAGACTAGCGGGAGAGAATGAGCAGTTCTTC.

This clonotype occurred many times. This chain joins TRBV7-9 and TRBJ2-7, with D tentatively TRBD2 (5 bases). Germline assignment: CDR1 SEHNR and CDR2 FQNEAQ (reference sequence). V was cut by 5 bases and J by 4 bases, with 12 bases left in between. CDR3 length equals 13 residues. This CDR3 is CASSDWTHYEQYF. The CDR3 DNA reads TGTGCCAGCAGCGACTGGACTCATTACGAGCAGTACTTC.

This clonotype has at least ten counts. This chain links TRBV5-1 with TRBJ1-1; D remains unclear. The CDR3 loop spans 15 amino acids. V lost 0 bases and J lost 1, with 10 bases in between. Germline values: CDR1 SGHRS, CDR2 YFSETQ. For the CDR3, the DNA is TGCGCCAGCAGCTTGGCCGAGAGGGCGAACACTGAAGCTTTCTTT. This gives the protein CASSLAERANTEAFF.

This clonotype was seen at least ten times. V usage is TRBV27 and J usage is TRBJ1-1; perhaps TRBD1 as D (6 bases). Trimming removed 7 bases at V and 0 bases at J, with 12 bases between. The CDR3 covers 14 residues. Germline-derived CDR1 and CDR2 are MNHEY and SMNVEV (reference sequence). The CDR3 DNA is TGTGCCAGCACAAACAGGGATGTGAACACTGAAGCTTTCTTT. Its protein is CASTNRDVNTEAFF.

This clonotype was observed a few times. The gene calls are TRBV29-1 and TRBJ2-2; D possibly corresponds to TRBD2 (7 bases). The CDR3 is 12 amino acids. The V end lost 5 bases, the J end lost 6 bases, and 10 bases lay between the germline ends. Per germline, CDR1 SQVTM and CDR2 ANQGSEA. The CDR3 region is CSVREGAGELFF. As DNA, the CDR3 is TGCAGCGTTAGGGAGGGGGCCGGGGAGCTGTTTTTT.

The sample holds many counts of this clonotype. V and J are TRBV19 and TRBJ2-7, with D possibly TRBD2 on 5 matching bases. This CDR3 spans 14 amino acids. Germline lookup yields CDR1 LNHDA and CDR2 SQIVND (reference sequence). The ends were cut back, 1 base at V and 0 bases at J, with 7 bases in the middle. CDR3 in amino acids: CASSIARDSYEQYF. The CDR3 region has the DNA TGTGCCAGTAGTATAGCTCGGGACTCCTACGAGCAGTACTTC.

The V gene is TRBV29-1, the J gene TRBJ2-2; the D gene is possibly TRBD2 (7 bases). This CDR3 is 16 amino acids long. Trimming stripped 1 base from V and 5 bases from J, with 17 bases between. Germline lookup yields CDR1 SQVTM and CDR2 ANQGSEA. CDR3 nucleotides: TGCAGCGTTGAAGTTGTTGGGGGGGCCAAAACCGGGGAGCTGTTTTTT. It yields the protein CSVEVVGGAKTGELFF.

This clonotype occurred many times. This chain connects TRBV10-2 to TRBJ2-1; D may match TRBD1 or TRBD2 (5 bases each). Germline loops: CDR1 WSHSY, CDR2 SAAADI. The CDR3 has 13 residues. Trimming removed 8 bases from V and 6 bases from J, with 14 bases in between. Written as DNA, the CDR3 is TGCGCCAGCTGCTGGGACCCCGTCAATGAGCAGTTCTTC. Protein: CASCWDPVNEQFF.

The genes are TRBV6-7 and TRBJ2-4; D is ambiguous. TRBV6-7 is recorded as an ORF, its role being uncertain. This CDR3 contains 15 residues. V shed 0 bases and J shed 5 bases, with 11 bases lying between them. CDR3 amino acids: CASSYSSRAQNIQYF. The CDR3, as DNA: TGTGCCAGCAGTTACTCGAGTAGGGCCCAAAACATTCAGTACTTC.

The chain combines TRBV20-1 with TRBJ2-3; 11 nucleotides align to TRBD2. This CDR3 has 15 amino acids. In germline, CDR1 is DFQATT, CDR2 SNEGSKA (reference sequence). The junction had 7 bases not matched to a gene; V was cut back by 3 bases and J by 5 bases. This CDR3 is CSARTSGTVGDTQYF. The DNA of the CDR3 is TGCAGTGCTAGGACTAGCGGGACGGTAGGAGATACGCAGTATTTT.

This clonotype appeared many times. This rearrangement joins TRBV12-3 or TRBV12-4 to TRBJ2-7; D is undetermined. The CDR3 length is 13 residues. V was shortened by 4 bases and J by 5 bases, with 12 bases between the two germline ends. CDR3 sequence reads: CASSYRQINEQYF. Here the CDR3 DNA reads TGTGCCAGCAGTTATCGGCAAATTAACGAGCAGTACTTC.

This clonotype has a handful of counts. The chain combines TRBV3-1 with TRBJ2-1, with 13 bases aligning to TRBD2. V lost 0 bases to trimming and J lost 0 bases; unmatched junction nucleotides: 8. Germline values: CDR1 LGHDT, CDR2 YNNKEL (reference sequence). The CDR3 totals 20 residues. The CDR3 DNA reads as TGTGCCAGCAGCCAAGATACTAGCGGGAGGGGATACAGCTCCTACAATGAGCAGTTCTTC. It translates to CASSQDTSGRGYSSYNEQFF.

The rearrangement links TRBV27 to TRBJ2-2; D ambiguous. There are 18 residues in the CDR3. Trimming shortened V by 2 bases and J by 1 base, and 17 bases separated the two germline ends. From germline, CDR1 is MNHEY and CDR2 SMNVEV (reference sequence). CDR3 nucleotides: TGTGCCAGCAGTTTAATAGATTTTTGGGCAGGGAACACCGGGGAGCTGTTTTTT. This translates into CASSLIDFWAGNTGELFF.

In this sample, this clonotype turned up a few times. The V and J genes are TRBV12-3 or TRBV12-4 and TRBJ2-3; no definite D call. The J call could be wrong; TRBJ1-5 is a better fit for the DNA end. There are 13 residues in the CDR3. The CDR3 DNA follows: TGTGCCATTCTAGCTACGAGGGCAGATACGCAGCATTTT. Its translation is CAILATRADTQHF.

There are a few counts of this clonotype. V is TRBV7-3 and J is TRBJ2-7; 10 bases are a match to TRBD2. The CDR3 totals 15 residues. CDR1 SGHTA and CDR2 FQGTGA come from the germline V gene. The J segment lost 3 bases and the V segment lost 2 bases, leaving 4 bases of the junction unmatched. CDR3 nucleotide sequence: TGTGCCAGCAGCTTACATGCTAGCGGGAGCTACGAGCAGTACTTC. Translation gives CASSLHASGSYEQYF.

This clonotype was counted ten times or more. V is TRBV12-3 or TRBV12-4 and J is TRBJ2-2; D is uncertain. The germline V and J ends were trimmed by 5 bases and 5 bases, with 6 bases remaining between them. CDR3 length: 12 residues. CDR3 DNA: TGTGCCAGCAGTCTCCCGACCGGGGAGCTGTTTTTT. Translation gives CASSLPTGELFF.

This clonotype was detected ten times or more. The rearrangement joins TRBV12-3 or TRBV12-4 to TRBJ1-6; D uncertain. This CDR3 contains 12 residues. Trimming removed 3 bases at V and 10 bases at J, with 7 bases between. The CDR3 DNA follows: TGTGCCAGCAGTTTTATAAGATCACCCCTCCACTTT. Translating gives CASSFIRSPLHF.

This clonotype showed up many times. This rearrangement joins TRBV28 to TRBJ2-1; D may be TRBD1 or TRBD2 (5 bases each). Germline V gene sequence: CDR1 MDHEN, CDR2 SYDVKM. V was cut by 5 bases and J by 0 bases, with 11 bases left in between. The length of the CDR3 is 15 residues. The CDR3 DNA follows: TGTGCCAGCAGTGACTACAGGAGCTCCTACAATGAGCAGTTCTTC. This sequence encodes CASSDYRSSYNEQFF.

This clonotype showed up just a few times. The chain combines TRBV9 with TRBJ2-7; D remains ambiguous. The CDR3 covers 12 residues. V lost 7 bases and J lost 0, with 8 bases in between. Looked up from germline, CDR1 is SGDLS and CDR2 is YYNGEE. The CDR3 sequence: CASGSSSYEQYF. CDR3 coding DNA: TGTGCCAGCGGGTCCAGCTCCTACGAGCAGTACTTC.

The V gene is TRBV5-1, the J gene TRBJ2-7; the match to TRBD1 covers 11 bases. J lost 7 bases, V lost 3 bases, and 3 bases had no gene match. Germline loops: CDR1 SGHRS, CDR2 YFSETQ. The CDR3 runs 13 residues. This CDR3 is CASSYGTGGEQYF. The CDR3, as DNA: TGCGCCAGCAGCTACGGGACAGGGGGGGAGCAGTACTTC.

There are many counts of this clonotype. The gene calls are TRBV2 and TRBJ1-3; 9 bases agree with TRBD1. Trimming at V came to 11 bases and at J to 0 bases, leaving 8 bases not matched to a gene. This CDR3 spans 15 amino acids. Germline assignment: CDR1 SNHLY and CDR2 FYNNEI. The CDR3 loop is CAGGTGRISGNTIYF. CDR3 sequence (DNA): TGTGCCGGAGGGACAGGGAGAATCTCTGGAAACACCATATATTTT.